This T cell receptor beta chain comes out of a study of blood T cell repertoires in COVID-19. The length of the CDR3 is 14 residues. V lost 2 bases and J 6 bases, leaving 14 bases between the germline ends. CDR1 is SNHLY and CDR2 is FYNNEI in the germline V gene. TCRdb's table, derived via immunoSEQ multiplex PCR, lists solely in-frame clones and lacks some. The sample lists about 69,000 clones; about nine tenths were seen once. The sequence was obtained from a woman aged 18-29 years with acute or convalescent COVID-19. V and J are TRBV2 and TRBJ2-7; D is uncertain. The specimen sequenced was peripheral blood. The CDR3 coding sequence is TGTGCCAGCAGTGAACTCGCCGGGTTGGGCGAGCAGTACTTC. Amino acid sequence: CASSELAGLGEQYF.